This T cell receptor (beta chain) stems from a study of blood T cell repertoires in COVID-19 (dated by TCRdb to 2020 to 2021). About the full investigation: The collaborator samples originated in the United States, Italy and Spain and spanned the acute and convalescent phases of COVID-19. The material from the prospective study consisted of cDNA or gDNA derived from T cells, B-cell-depleted T cells, or PBMCs. The dataset comprised deeply sampled blood TCRbeta repertoires from subjects exposed to, actively infected with, or recovered from COVID-19. A freely available public database, intended as a resource for researchers studying the immune response to SARS-CoV-2, is where the repertoires were released. Samples were obtained from the ongoing ImmuneRACE study (first 160 participants) and from roughly 1,300 subjects provided by 6 global collaborators. The sample metadata nearly always contained a de-identified subject ID, COVID-19 status, age in years and sex. Where available, HLA class I and class II types were taken from metadata supplied by the sample provider and were not determined by assay-based typing. Study-level results and caveats: How much clinical and demographic metadata was included differed by source and by participant, and the metadata was provided uncurated.

Notes on this clone: The clone's antigen remains unknown. Base qualities are not provided; no much larger clone lies one nucleotide away.

TCRbeta CDR3 regions were amplified from genomic DNA using the immunoSEQ Assay, a bias-controlled multiplex PCR. Under the source paper's analysis protocol: Within the assay, amplification of reference gene primers was used to estimate how many nucleated cells each sample contained. Sequence reads were collapsed and filtered to measure the absolute abundance of every unique TCRbeta CDR3 rearrangement. For each sample, productive Simpson clonality was calculated as the square root of Simpson's diversity index over productive rearrangements. In its TCRdb copy, this immuneACCESS table keeps in-frame sequences only and misses some clones. Where compared with another copy, unresolved V genes explain less than half of these, and the others have no known cause. Clone size and the V and J calls come from that table; the DNA yielded D and trimming. Here the sample has around 180,000 clones; 87% occur a single time. The top ten hold around 2.7% of the sample.

Collaborating institutions collected whole blood in K2EDTA tubes following their own protocols. For TCRbeta analysis, collaborators shipped samples as frozen whole blood, isolated PBMCs, or DNA extracted from either of those sample types. The CDR3 has 15 amino acids, counting the end cysteine and phenylalanine. Here the CDR3 DNA is all that survives: 45 bases in frame from base 1. V is reduced by 4 bases and J by 4 bases, leaving a spacing of 14 bases between them. CDR1 and CDR2 are drawn from the germline V gene: SGHDN, FVKESK. This TCR was sampled from a man aged 40-55 years with active or convalescent COVID-19. In this chain, TRBV14 is recombined with TRBJ1-3; perhaps TRBD1 is the D gene, with 5 bases matching. The sequenced sample was peripheral blood. The encoded CDR3 is CASSRRRGSGNTIYF. In nucleotides, the sequence is TGTGCCAGCAGCCGGAGGAGGGGATCGGGAAACACCATATATTTT.